Shown below are 17 T cell receptor beta chains from a single sample sequenced in a study of OX40 agonist ivuxolimab in advanced cancers. Libraries were prepared by immunoSEQ multiplex PCR; TCRdb keeps only in-frame clonotypes and omits some of them. This table has about 30,000 clones, 86% appearing once. The material sequenced was CD4+ or CD8+ T cells sorted from blood, taken in a trial of the OX40 agonist ivuxolimab. These receptors were collected from an adult with an advanced solid tumor such as melanoma, head and neck, liver or kidney cancer.

This chain joins TRBV7-9 and TRBJ2-6; TRBD2 aligns across 7 bases. V lost 4 bases and J lost 2; bases outside the gene matches: 2. This CDR3 has 15 amino acids. Germline V gives CDR1 SEHNR, CDR2 FQNEAQ (reference sequence). In DNA form, the CDR3 reads TGTGCCAGCAGCTCCCGGGAGGCTGGGGCCAACGTCCTGACTTTC. Its protein product is CASSSREAGANVLTF. The full variable domain, rest sourced from reference TRBV7-9 and TRBJ2-6, is DTGVSQNPRHKITKRGQNVTFRCDPISEHNRLYWYRQTLGQGPEFLTYFQNEAQLEKSRLLSDRFSAERPKGSFSTLEIQRTEQGDSAMYLCASSSREAGANVLTFGAGSRLTVL.

This sequence joins TRBV9 and TRBJ2-1; a possible D gene is TRBD1 (6 bases). Germline V gives CDR1 SGDLS, CDR2 YYNGEE. The length of the CDR3 is 13 residues. Trimming left V 3 bases short and J 5 bases short, with 9 bases between. CDR3 protein: CASSAEGDNEQFF. CDR3 nucleotide sequence: TGTGCCAGCAGCGCAGAGGGGGACAATGAGCAGTTCTTC.

This clone showed up just a few times. This chain uses TRBV30 with TRBJ1-1; no clear D. The CDR3 totals 13 residues. V was pared by 2 bases and J by 1 base, with 8 bases between. Germline V lookup: CDR1 GTSNPN, CDR2 SVGIG (reference sequence). The CDR3 region is CAWSPTENTEAFF. In DNA form, the CDR3 reads TGTGCCTGGAGTCCCACAGAGAACACTGAAGCTTTCTTT. Full variable domain (rest looked up from reference TRBV30 and TRBJ1-1): SQTIHQWPATLVQPVGSPLSLECTVEGTSNPNLYWYRQAAGRGLQLLFYSVGIGQISSEVPQNLSASRPQDRQFILSSKKLLLSDSGFYLCAWSPTENTEAFFGQGTRLTVV.

This chain connects TRBV7-2 to TRBJ2-5; 9 bases map to TRBD1. Unmatched junction bases numbered 18, after V lost 5 bases and J lost 5 bases. CDR1 is SGHTA, CDR2 FQGNSA, per germline. This CDR3 contains 18 residues. CDR3 sequence (DNA): TGTGCCAGCAGCCCAGGCGGGACAGGGCACTTTCCGCGCGAGACCCAGTACTTC. Its protein is CASSPGGTGHFPRETQYF.

The genes are TRBV6-5 and TRBJ1-2, with 10 nucleotides matching TRBD1. After removal of 2 bases from V and 7 bases from J, the junction contained 10 bases not matched to a gene. Germline CDR1 MNHEY, CDR2 SVGAGI. CDR3 length: 16 amino acids. Written as DNA, the CDR3 is TGTGCCAGCAGTTACGCCCCCGGGACAGGGGTTGCTGGCTACACCTTC. Its protein product is CASSYAPGTGVAGYTF.

A note on this clone: The junction departs from the called germline gene at one end, perhaps through a read error. The V and J genes are TRBV5-3 and TRBJ2-7; TRBD2 is a possible D gene (6 bases). TRBV5-3 is sorted into the ORF group, with uncertain function. The CDR3 has 14 amino acids. The CDR3 sequence: CASSLAGTAYEQYF. In DNA, the CDR3 is TGTGCCAGCAGCTTGGCGGGAACGGCCTACGAGCAGTACTTC.

This clone was counted a single time. This chain joins TRBV7-3 and TRBJ1-5, with a weak D call TRBD1 (6 bases). Per germline, CDR1 SGHTA and CDR2 FQGTGA. The CDR3 spans 16 residues. V lost 8 bases and J 3 bases, leaving 20 bases between the germline ends. CDR3 in DNA: TGTGCCAGCCTGACCGGGACAAGGAGCTTCAATCAGCCCCAGCATTTT. Its protein is CASLTGTRSFNQPQHF. The entire variable domain, with the rest obtained from reference TRBV7-3 and TRBJ1-5, is as follows: GAGVSQTPSNKVTEKGKYVELRCDPISGHTALYWYRQSLGQGPEFLIYFQGTGAADDSGLPNDRFFAVRPEGSVSTLKIQRTERGDSAVYLCASLTGTRSFNQPQHFGDGTRLSIL.

The chain recombines TRBV19 with TRBJ2-1, with unresolved D. Trimming shortened V by 2 bases and J by 0 bases, and 8 bases separated the two germline ends. Germline V CDR1 and CDR2: LNHDA, SQIVND (reference sequence). The CDR3 extends over 15 amino acids. CDR3 DNA sequence: TGTGCCAGTAGTATAAGTGTCAGCTCCTACAATGAGCAGTTCTTC. Its protein product is CASSISVSSYNEQFF.

The rearrangement joins TRBV4-1 to TRBJ1-1, with a possible D match to TRBD1 (5 bases). The V and J ends lost 1 base and 3 bases respectively, with 21 bases between them. CDR1 and CDR2 from the germline V gene are MGHRA and YSYEKL. CDR3 length equals 18 residues. The CDR3 region is CASSQVSAGLPQDTEAFF. CDR3 nucleotide sequence: TGCGCCAGCAGCCAAGTTTCAGCAGGGCTTCCGCAGGACACTGAAGCTTTCTTT.

The V gene is TRBV9, the J gene TRBJ2-2, with D uncertain. Germline values: CDR1 SGDLS, CDR2 YYNGEE. V gave up 4 bases and J gave up 6 bases, with 7 bases separating them. CDR3 length: 12 amino acids. The CDR3 DNA sequence: TGTGCCAGCAGCCCTGAGTCCGGGGAGCTGTTTTTT. Amino acids: CASSPESGELFF.

The J gene is TRBJ2-5, the V gene TRBV7-9; the match to TRBD2 covers 13 bases. This CDR3 comprises 17 residues. V lost 4 bases, J lost 4 bases, and 9 bases stayed unmatched. Germline loops: CDR1 SEHNR, CDR2 FQNEAQ (reference sequence). CDR3 in amino acids: CASSSRTSGSQRETQYF. The DNA for the CDR3 is TGTGCCAGCAGCTCCCGGACTAGCGGGAGCCAGAGAGAGACCCAGTACTTC.

CDR3 loop: CASSPGSTDTQYF. The CDR3 nucleotides read TGTGCCAGTAGCCCAGGGAGCACAGATACGCAGTATTTT. This rearrangement joins TRBV19 to TRBJ2-3, with D possibly matching TRBD1 (5 bases). The CDR3 contains 13 residues. Germline V gene lookup returns CDR1 LNHDA and CDR2 SQIVND (reference sequence). The V end lost 6 bases, the J end lost 0 bases, and 7 bases lay between the germline ends.

The CDR3 spells CASSQDVRSNEQFF. The DNA of the CDR3 is TGCGCCAGCAGCCAAGATGTGAGGAGCAATGAGCAGTTCTTC. The rearrangement joins TRBV4-1 to TRBJ2-1; the D is unclear. With 0 bases removed from V and 6 bases from J, the gap between germline ends came to 9 bases. Germline V CDR1 and CDR2: MGHRA, YSYEKL. This CDR3 is 14 amino acids long.

Only a few counts were recorded for this clone. The chain carries TRBV5-6 and TRBJ1-1, with a possible D match to TRBD1 (6 bases). Germline V gene data show CDR1 as SGHDT and CDR2 as YYEEEE. Trimming cost V 6 bases and J 1 base, with 13 bases left between them. The CDR3 is made up of 14 amino acids. This CDR3 reads CASTDRPPNTEAFF. The CDR3 region has the DNA TGTGCCAGCACCGACAGGCCTCCGAACACTGAAGCTTTCTTT.

The rearrangement links TRBV6-1 to TRBJ2-1, with D uncertain. Deletions cut 1 base from V and 7 bases from J, with 8 bases between. The CDR3 totals 13 residues. CDR1 and CDR2 from the germline V gene are MNHNS and SASEGT. CDR3 in DNA: TGTGCCAGCAGTGAAGGGGATACAAATGAGCAGTTCTTC. Protein sequence: CASSEGDTNEQFF.

The chain is built from TRBV5-1 and TRBJ2-1, with a weak D call TRBD1 (6 bases). There are 12 residues in the CDR3. V was shortened by 2 bases and J by 7 bases, with 7 bases between the two germline ends. CDR1 SGHRS and CDR2 YFSETQ come from the germline V gene. The CDR3 DNA follows: TGCGCCAGCAGCTTTACAGGGAATGAGCAGTTCTTC. Translation gives CASSFTGNEQFF.

The chain carries TRBV2 and TRBJ1-4; 10 bases fit TRBD1. Germline CDR1 is SNHLY and CDR2 is FYNNEI. The trim removed 6 bases at V and 4 bases at J, leaving 5 bases unmatched. There are 15 residues in the CDR3. This chain's CDR3 is CASRGWDRGNEKLFF. The DNA for the CDR3 is TGTGCCAGCAGAGGGTGGGACAGGGGTAATGAAAAACTGTTTTTT.